This is a list of T cell receptor beta chains from one sample in a study of T cells in Graves' hyperthyroidism and ophthalmopathy. A single record per CDR3 protein comes from TCRdb applying MiXCR to the multiplex PCR reads. The repertoire holds approximately 640,000 distinct CDR3 sequences, with about 16% as singletons. Material: blood. Source of these receptors: a woman younger than 45 with Graves' hyperthyroidism. CDR3s include the opening cysteine and the closing phenylalanine or tryptophan. D genes are given only for firm matches. Some rows have no size entry. The others give once, few or many, or a class for an expanded clone.

d_call,j_call,clone_size,v_call,cdr3_aa,cdr3_nt
TRBD2,TRBJ2-1,many,TRBV28,CASSMGLAGNNEQFF,TGTGCCAGCAGTATGGGACTAGCGGGAAACAATGAGCAGTTCTTC
-,TRBJ2-7,many,TRBV30,CAWSVLGSYEQYF,TGTGCCTGGAGTGTACTCGGGTCCTACGAGCAGTACTTC
-,TRBJ2-1,many,TRBV29-1,CSGLVYNEQFF,TGCAGCGGGCTTGTTTACAATGAGCAGTTCTTC
-,TRBJ2-1,many,TRBV11-2,CASSLDPSNEQFF,TGTGCCAGCAGCTTAGACCCCTCCAATGAGCAGTTCTTC
-,TRBJ2-3,few,TRBV12-3/TRBV12-4,CASSFGYGIGTDTQYF,TGTGCCAGCAGTTTTGGATATGGGATCGGCACAGATACGCAGTATTTT
TRBD1,TRBJ1-4,-,TRBV5-1,CASSSTGTGVEKLFF,TGCGCCAGCAGCTCCACCGGGACAGGGGTTGAAAAACTGTTTTTT
TRBD2,TRBJ2-1,few,TRBV24-1,CATSDLPSGTREGNEQFF,TGTGCCACCAGTGATCTCCCTTCCGGGACTAGAGAGGGCAATGAGCAGTTCTTC
TRBD2,TRBJ2-5,many,TRBV12-5,CASGLGLAGGEQETQYF,TGTGCTAGTGGTTTGGGACTAGCGGGAGGGGAACAAGAGACCCAGTACTTC
-,TRBJ2-1,many,TRBV6-6,CASSYDKTFYNEQFF,TGTGCCAGCAGTTACGACAAGACCTTCTACAATGAGCAGTTCTTC
TRBD2,TRBJ2-3,many,TRBV30,CAWSGGRGSSDTQYF,TGTGCCTGGAGTGGGGGACGCGGGAGTTCGGATACGCAGTATTTT
TRBD1,TRBJ2-7,many,TRBV12-3/TRBV12-4,CASRSQGKSEQYF,TGTGCCAGCAGATCACAGGGGAAAAGCGAGCAGTACTTC
TRBD1,TRBJ1-5,few,TRBV6-2/TRBV6-3,CASTEGDRQWITQPQHF,TGTGCCAGCACGGAGGGGGACAGGCAATGGATAACTCAGCCCCAGCATTTT
-,TRBJ2-1,few,TRBV29-1,CSVNLPAAEQFF,TGCAGCGTGAATCTCCCGGCGGCTGAGCAGTTCTTC
-,TRBJ2-2,few,TRBV7-3,CASSILSTGELFF,TGTGCCAGCAGCATCCTGAGCACCGGGGAGCTGTTTTTT
TRBD2,TRBJ2-2,few,TRBV14,CASSQAPPTSGSLSGELFF,TGTGCCAGCAGCCAAGCCCCCCCTACTAGCGGGAGTTTGTCCGGGGAGCTGTTTTTT
-,TRBJ2-1,-,TRBV14,CASSHNVGANNEQFF,TGTGCCAGCAGCCACAATGTTGGGGCAAACAATGAGCAGTTCTTC
-,TRBJ1-2,many,TRBV28,CASSLRVNGYTF,TGTGCCAGCAGTTTAAGAGTGAATGGCTACACCTTC
-,TRBJ2-3,few,TRBV24-1,CATSDEPEETGDTQYF,TGTGCCACCAGTGATGAACCCGAGGAAACGGGGGATACGCAGTATTTT
TRBD2,TRBJ2-1,-,TRBV11-3,CASSLDGASGRGNEQFF,TGTGCCAGCAGCTTAGATGGGGCTAGCGGGAGGGGCAATGAGCAGTTCTTC
-,TRBJ1-2,-,TRBV6-5,CASSYLDGSYGYTF,TGTGCCAGCAGTTACCTGGACGGATCCTATGGCTACACCTTC
TRBD2,TRBJ2-1,-,TRBV27,CASSQETSGSNEQFF,TGTGCCAGCAGCCAAGAAACTAGCGGGAGCAATGAGCAGTTCTTC
-,TRBJ1-1,few,TRBV20-1,CSAPSGDPLNTEAFF,TGCAGTGCCCCCTCAGGGGACCCCTTGAACACTGAAGCTTTCTTT
-,TRBJ1-5,many,TRBV7-2,CASSFSGEQPQHF,TGTGCCAGCAGCTTCAGTGGGGAGCAGCCCCAGCATTTT
-,TRBJ2-3,many,TRBV28,CASSLKLGRDTQYF,TGTGCCAGCAGTTTAAAGCTAGGACGGGATACGCAGTATTTT
TRBD1,TRBJ1-5,few,TRBV27,CASSLQQGVQPQHF,TGTGCCAGCTCCTTACAGCAGGGGGTCCAGCCCCAGCATTTT
TRBD2,TRBJ2-1,many,TRBV11-3,CASSTRTSGNEQFF,TGTGCCAGCAGCACGCGCACTAGCGGCAATGAGCAGTTCTTC
-,TRBJ2-5,many,TRBV20-1,CSARDAQAGETQYF,TGCAGTGCTAGAGATGCTCAGGCGGGAGAGACCCAGTACTTC
TRBD1,TRBJ1-5,many,TRBV28,CASRGQGDQPQHF,TGTGCCAGCAGGGGACAGGGAGATCAGCCCCAGCATTTT
TRBD2,TRBJ2-7,many,TRBV5-1,CASSYGLAGDYEQYF,TGCGCCAGCAGCTATGGACTAGCGGGAGACTACGAGCAGTACTTC
-,TRBJ1-1,-,TRBV29-1,CSVERQLMNTEAFF,TGCAGCGTTGAAAGACAGCTCATGAACACTGAAGCTTTCTTT
TRBD2,TRBJ2-1,few,TRBV5-1,CASSLSGTRGDEQFF,TGCGCCAGCAGCTTAAGCGGGACTAGGGGGGATGAGCAGTTCTTC
TRBD1,TRBJ1-2,-,TRBV20-1,CSAPNRGTANYGYTF,TGCAGTGCCCCGAACCGCGGGACAGCTAACTATGGCTACACCTTC
TRBD1,TRBJ2-5,many,TRBV6-4,CASDRQGEETQYF,TGTGCCAGCGACAGACAGGGGGAAGAGACCCAGTACTTC
-,TRBJ2-7,many,TRBV3-1,CASSSRDSWAYEQYF,TGTGCCAGCAGCTCGCGGGACTCTTGGGCCTACGAGCAGTACTTC